This entry features one T cell receptor beta chain sequence. The antigen is undetermined. CDR1 is SGHVS, CDR2 FNYEAQ, per germline. The CDR3 runs to 11 residues. V lost 4 bases and J 3 bases, leaving 3 bases between the germline ends. The entry originates in a study of T cells in tuberculosis. Time point reported: new active TB diagnosis, blood taken before or within 7 days of starting treatment. Using immunoSEQ multiplex PCR, the repertoire was profiled, and TCRdb retains in-frame clones only, with some absent. The table shows about 53,000 clones, with around 96% occurring only once. General study results and limits: Active tuberculosis cases were adults; controls were adolescents.

This TCR came from an adult with tuberculosis. The chain combines TRBV7-6 with TRBJ2-5; D is uncertain. Specimen: PBMCs, collected at tuberculosis diagnosis. The CDR3: CASSSKETQYF. Here the CDR3 DNA reads TGTGCCAGCAGCTCCAAAGAGACCCAGTACTTC.